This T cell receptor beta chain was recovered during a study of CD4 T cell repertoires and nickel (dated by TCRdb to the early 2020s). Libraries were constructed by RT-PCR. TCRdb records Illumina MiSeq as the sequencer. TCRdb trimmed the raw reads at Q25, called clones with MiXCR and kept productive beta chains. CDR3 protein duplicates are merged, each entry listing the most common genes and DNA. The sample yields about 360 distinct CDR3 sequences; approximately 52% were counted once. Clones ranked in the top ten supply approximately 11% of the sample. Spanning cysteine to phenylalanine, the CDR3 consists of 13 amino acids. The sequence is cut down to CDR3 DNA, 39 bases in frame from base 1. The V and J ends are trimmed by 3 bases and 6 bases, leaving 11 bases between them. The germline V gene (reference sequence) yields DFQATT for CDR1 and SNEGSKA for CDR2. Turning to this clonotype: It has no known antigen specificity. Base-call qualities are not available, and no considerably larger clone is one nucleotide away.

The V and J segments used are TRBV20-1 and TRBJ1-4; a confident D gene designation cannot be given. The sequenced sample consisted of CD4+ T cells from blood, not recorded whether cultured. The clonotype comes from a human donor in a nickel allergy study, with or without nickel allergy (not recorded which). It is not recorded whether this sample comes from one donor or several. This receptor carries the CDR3 CSASSRGHEKLFF. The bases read TGCAGTGCTAGTTCTCGAGGGCATGAAAAACTGTTTTTT.